These 24 T cell receptor beta chains originate from one sample sequenced in a study of T cells in Graves' hyperthyroidism and ophthalmopathy. Researchers amplified the TCR beta CDR3 regions from RNA transcripts. The TCR CDR3 first-round RT-PCR relied on the HTBI primer set. TCRdb itself ran the multiplex PCR reads through MiXCR, one entry per CDR3 protein. The profile shows roughly 500,000 distinct CDR3 sequences, about 15% of them singletons. The sample consisted of blood. All receptors derive from a woman aged 25-40 years with Graves' hyperthyroidism that later progressed to Graves' ophthalmopathy.

This clonotype occurred a few times. It may be a read error: a sequence one base away is much more abundant. J is TRBJ2-5 and V is TRBV20-1; 14 bases map to TRBD2. There are 15 residues in the CDR3. Germline V gene lookup returns CDR1 DFQATT and CDR2 SNEGSKA (reference sequence). CDR3 amino acids: CNAGTSGSIAETQYF. In DNA form, the CDR3 reads TGCAATGCCGGGACTAGCGGGAGTATAGCAGAGACCCAGTACTTC.

In this sample, this clonotype turned up many times. The chain combines TRBV11-2 with TRBJ2-1; tentatively, D is TRBD2 (5 bases). The germline V and J ends were trimmed by 2 bases and 0 bases, with 8 bases remaining between them. CDR3 size: 15 residues. In germline, CDR1 is SGHAT, CDR2 FQNNGV. This CDR3 is CASSLLASSYNEQFF. The DNA of the CDR3 is TGTGCCAGCAGCTTACTAGCTAGCTCCTACAATGAGCAGTTCTTC.

This clonotype was recorded many times. The V gene is TRBV12-3 or TRBV12-4, the J gene TRBJ1-6, with D hard to call. Trimming took 1 base from V and 0 from J, leaving 7 bases between them. The length of the CDR3 is 16 residues. CDR3 coding DNA: TGTGCCAGCAGTTTAGACTCCAGCTCCTATAATTCACCCCTCCACTTT. As protein: CASSLDSSSYNSPLHF.

The sample holds many counts of this clonotype. This chain uses TRBV11-2 with TRBJ1-2; D gene ambiguous. Germline V gene data show CDR1 as SGHAT and CDR2 as FQNNGV. This CDR3 has 15 residues. V dropped 0 bases and J dropped 4 bases, with 12 bases sitting between them. The CDR3: CASSLDHGESYGYTF. CDR3 DNA: TGTGCCAGCAGCTTAGATCACGGGGAAAGCTATGGCTACACCTTC.

In its sample, this clonotype was seen many times. The chain joins TRBV18 to TRBJ1-1; possibly TRBD1 for D (6 bases). The CDR3 covers 16 residues. Germline values: CDR1 KGHSH, CDR2 LQKENI. V dropped 3 bases and J dropped 0 bases, with 14 bases sitting between them. The CDR3 DNA is TGTGCCAGCTCACCCCGGGACACGGAGCTGAACACTGAAGCTTTCTTT. Encoded protein: CASSPRDTELNTEAFF.

This clonotype was seen ten or more times. The J gene is TRBJ2-1, the V gene TRBV7-2, with 11 bases lining up with TRBD2. Trimming at V came to 2 bases and at J to 5 bases, leaving 8 bases not matched to a gene. Germline lookup yields CDR1 SGHTA and CDR2 FQGNSA. The CDR3 runs to 17 residues. In DNA, the CDR3 is TGTGCCAGCAGCTTACCCACTAGCGGGAGTGCAAACAATGAGCAGTTCTTC. Protein product: CASSLPTSGSANNEQFF.

This clonotype was detected many times. J is TRBJ2-3 and V is TRBV29-1; no firm D call. This CDR3 is built from 12 residues. The ends were cut back, 5 bases at V and 2 bases at J, with 8 bases in the middle. Germline CDR1 and CDR2: SQVTM and ANQGSEA. The CDR3: CSVPDYTDTQYF. CDR3 nucleotides: TGCAGCGTTCCCGATTACACAGATACGCAGTATTTT.

In its sample, this clonotype was seen many times. This chain joins TRBV12-3 or TRBV12-4 and TRBJ1-2; D gene unclear. V lost 7 bases to trimming and J lost 4 bases, with 13 bases between them. The CDR3 totals 13 residues. The CDR3 sequence: CASTESSPYGYTF. The CDR3 nucleotides read TGTGCCAGCACCGAGAGTAGCCCCTATGGCTACACCTTC.

The chain links TRBV6-1 to TRBJ2-7; 7 positions agree with TRBD2. The CDR3 consists of 15 residues. The ends lost 6 bases at V and 3 bases at J; junction bases unmatched: 11. CDR1 MNHNS and CDR2 SASEGT come from the germline V gene. CDR3 coding DNA: TGTGCCAGCAGCGGGGGAAGCGGGATTTACTACGAGCAGTACTTC. Protein: CASSGGSGIYYEQYF.

This clonotype was seen ten or more times. The CDR3 DNA sequence: TGTGCCAGCTCCGCCGGGACAGGAGGTACTGGCTACACCTTC. It specifies CASSAGTGGTGYTF. The genes are TRBV2 and TRBJ1-2, with 8 bases matching TRBD1. The CDR3 runs to 14 residues. The V gene end was trimmed by 8 bases and the J gene end by 7 bases; junction bases not matched to a gene: 12. Per germline, CDR1 SNHLY and CDR2 FYNNEI.

This clonotype was seen ten or more times. The chain has TRBV27 and TRBJ1-1; the D gene is possibly TRBD1 (6 bases). V was trimmed by 0 bases and J by 3 bases, leaving 14 bases between them. The CDR3 is 16 amino acids. CDR1 MNHEY and CDR2 SMNVEV come from the germline V gene (reference sequence). The CDR3 sequence: CASSLSLGAGDTEAFF. The DNA of the CDR3 is TGTGCCAGCAGTTTATCGTTGGGGGCGGGGGACACTGAAGCTTTCTTT.

The sample holds a few counts of this clonotype. This sequence joins TRBV28 and TRBJ2-7, with TRBD2 matching 11 bases. J was trimmed by 6 bases and V by 7 bases; bases with no gene match: 8. Germline CDR1 and CDR2: MDHEN and SYDVKM. This CDR3 is built from 14 residues. CDR3 region: CASTLGLAGGEQYF. CDR3 DNA sequence: TGTGCCAGCACCTTGGGGCTAGCGGGAGGCGAGCAGTACTTC.

This clonotype was found many times. V gene TRBV28 combines with J gene TRBJ2-1; a weak D match, TRBD2 (6 bases). This CDR3 has 19 amino acids. Germline V gives CDR1 MDHEN, CDR2 SYDVKM. Trimming pared 4 bases from V and 0 bases from J, leaving 22 bases between. The CDR3 is CASSSPLSAGPSSYNEQFF. The CDR3, as DNA: TGTGCCAGCAGTTCCCCCCTCAGCGCGGGACCGAGCTCCTACAATGAGCAGTTCTTC.

There are many counts of this clonotype. The V gene is TRBV12-3 or TRBV12-4, the J gene TRBJ2-2, with 7 positions matching TRBD2. Trimming took 2 bases from V and 5 from J; bases not matched to a gene: 23. This CDR3 contains 21 residues. CDR3 protein: CASSLMRVFASAGVRTGELFF. CDR3 sequence (DNA): TGTGCCAGCAGTTTAATGAGAGTTTTCGCCAGCGCGGGAGTTCGGACCGGGGAGCTGTTTTTT.

This clonotype has at least ten counts. This chain connects TRBV7-9 to TRBJ1-2; 8 bases map to TRBD1. This CDR3 region has 13 residues. Germline CDR1 and CDR2: SEHNR and FQNEAQ (reference sequence). V was pared by 5 bases and J by 3 bases, with 2 bases of the junction left unmatched. The CDR3 region has the DNA TGTGCCAGCAGCCAGGGGGCTGACTATGGCTACACCTTC. Encoded protein: CASSQGADYGYTF.

This clonotype was observed a handful of times. The chain is built from TRBV29-1 and TRBJ1-3; D is unclear. Between the trimmed V and J ends, which lost 2 bases and 0 bases, there was a span of 11 bases. Per germline, CDR1 SQVTM and CDR2 ANQGSEA. The CDR3 extends over 15 amino acids. CDR3 nucleotides: TGCAGCGTTGAAAGGCGCCGGAACTCTGGAAACACCATATATTTT. Encoded protein: CSVERRRNSGNTIYF. The whole variable domain, remainder taken from reference TRBV29-1 and TRBJ1-3, is SAVISQKPSRDICQRGTSLTIQCQVDSQVTMMFWYRQQPGQSLTLIATANQGSEATYESGFVIDKFPISRPNLTFSTLTVSNMSPEDSSIYLCSVERRRNSGNTIYFGEGSWLTVV.

This clonotype was picked up many times. The V gene is TRBV3-1, the J gene TRBJ1-3; 7 nucleotides match TRBD1. The CDR3 consists of 15 residues. CDR1 LGHDT and CDR2 YNNKEL come from the germline V gene (reference sequence). The ends lost 2 bases at V and 4 bases at J; junction bases unmatched: 5. Here the CDR3 reads CASSQTGQLGNTIYF. DNA for the CDR3: TGTGCCAGCAGCCAAACGGGACAGCTAGGAAACACCATATATTTT.

Only a few counts were recorded for this clonotype. A much larger clone differs from this one at a single base, so this may be a read error. The chain uses TRBV30 and TRBJ1-3, with a possible D match to TRBD1 (5 bases). CDR1 and CDR2 (germline): GTSNPN, SVGIG (reference sequence). This CDR3 spans 13 amino acids. In DNA, the CDR3 is TGTGGATGTGAACAGGCCGCTGGAAACACCATATATTTT. Protein product: CGCEQAAGNTIYF.

V gene TRBV11-3 combines with J gene TRBJ1-3; 7 nucleotides agree with TRBD1. This CDR3 has 18 amino acids. The germline V gene has CDR1 SGHNT and CDR2 YENEEA. V dropped 0 bases and J dropped 0; count of bases not matched to a gene: 8. The DNA of the CDR3 is TGTGCCAGCAGCTTAGATTCCGGGACAGACTACTCTGGAAACACCATATATTTT. Translating it yields CASSLDSGTDYSGNTIYF. The whole variable domain, remainder taken from reference TRBV11-3 and TRBJ1-3, is EAGVVQSPRYKIIEKKQPVAFWCNPISGHNTLYWYLQNLGQGPELLIRYENEEAVDDSQLPKDRFSAERLKGVDSTLKIQPAELGDSAVYLCASSLDSGTDYSGNTIYFGEGSWLTVV.

Ten or more counts support this clonotype. The chain links TRBV5-8 to TRBJ1-4; 8 positions match TRBD1. V gave up 1 base and J gave up 1 base; unmatched junction bases: 6. The CDR3 loop spans 17 amino acids. In germline, CDR1 is SGHTS, CDR2 YDEGEE. The chain's CDR3 is CASSLLTGAGTNEKLFF. The CDR3, as DNA: TGTGCCAGCAGCTTGTTGACAGGGGCGGGAACTAATGAAAAACTGTTTTTT. The full variable domain, its missing parts supplied by reference TRBV5-8 and TRBJ1-4, is EAGVTQSPTHLIKTRGQQATLRCSPISGHTSVYWYQQALGLGLQFLLWYDEGEERNRGNFPPRFSGRQFPNYSSELNVNALELEDSALYLCASSLLTGAGTNEKLFFGSGTQLSVL.

This clonotype was detected many times. The chain recombines TRBV11-2 with TRBJ1-2; D may be TRBD1 (6 bases). Trimming cost V 4 bases and J 4 bases, with 16 bases left between them. The CDR3 length is 15 residues. Germline V lookup: CDR1 SGHAT, CDR2 FQNNGV. The CDR3 sequence is CASSSGAGGGYGYTF. CDR3 nucleotides: TGTGCCAGCAGCTCGGGTGCGGGGGGCGGCTATGGCTACACCTTC.

This clonotype has only a few counts. The chain carries TRBV7-6 and TRBJ2-5; TRBD2 matches 9 bases. The CDR3 is 15 residues long. V gave up 6 bases and J gave up 1 base; unmatched junction bases: 6. CDR1 is SGHVS and CDR2 is FNYEAQ in the germline V gene. CDR3 nucleotide sequence: TGTGCCAGCAGAATAATAGCGGGAGTCCAAGAGACCCAGTACTTC. It is translated as CASRIIAGVQETQYF.

This clonotype was recorded at least ten times. V is TRBV27 and J is TRBJ1-5; D unresolved. Trimming removed 5 bases at V and 6 bases at J, with 17 bases between. Per the germline V gene, CDR1 is MNHEY and CDR2 is SMNVEV (reference sequence). The CDR3 sequence is 15 residues long. This chain's CDR3 is CASSTHVGGSQPQHF. CDR3 nucleotides: TGTGCCAGCAGTACTCATGTTGGAGGGAGTCAGCCCCAGCATTTT.

The CDR3 is CASSFRKGGGDQPQHF. DNA of the CDR3: TGTGCCAGTAGTTTCAGAAAGGGGGGGGGGGATCAGCCCCAGCATTTT. This chain joins TRBV19 and TRBJ1-5; tentative D call: TRBD1 (6 bases). Germline assignment: CDR1 LNHDA and CDR2 SQIVND (reference sequence). Trimming took off 5 bases at V and 5 bases at J, with 19 bases between the two ends. CDR3 length equals 16 residues.